This T cell receptor beta chain was recorded in a study of blood T cells in healthy people across ages. Study context: Through template switching, about one barcoded beta molecule was captured per two T cells, as measured in model experiments. Study results and caveats: Diversity figures based on one million T cells were deemed too low.

A sample-barcoded 5' primer and a J-beta primer mix were used in a second PCR of roughly 7 to 11 cycles. Each cDNA molecule was tagged by a template-switch adaptor that had 12 random nucleotides. TCRdb recomputed calls from the 5' RACE reads with MiXCR, one row per CDR3 protein. The table shows roughly 1.9 million distinct CDR3 sequences, with approximately 40% occurring only once. Total RNA was extracted at no less than 6 micrograms per sample. There are many counts of this clonotype. Its antigen is currently unknown. One end of the junction does not line up with germline, which may come from a read error. The sequenced sample was blood. The sequence came from a human donor in good health.

DNA of the CDR3: TGTGCCAGCAGCGCAGGGATCTCCTACGAGCAGTACTTC. Translation gives CASSAGISYEQYF. The rearrangement uses TRBV4-1 and TRBJ2-7; D might be TRBD1 (5 bases). CDR1 and CDR2 from the germline V gene are MGHRA and YSYEKL. This CDR3 spans 13 amino acids.